This T cell receptor (beta chain) was found in a study of T cell changes during pregnancy in multiple sclerosis. The ends lost 4 bases at V and 1 base at J; junction bases unmatched: 3. Germline lookup yields CDR1 SGHNT and CDR2 YENEEA. The CDR3 extends over 14 amino acids. TCRdb keeps only in-frame clones here, not all; method: immunoSEQ multiplex PCR. The data contain about 69,000 clones, roughly nine tenths of them seen just once; the ten biggest clones take up around 0.3%. The chain links TRBV11-3 to TRBJ1-1, with 7 bases that match TRBD1. The receptor's source is a female donor in good health, enrolled as a control in a pregnancy study. This material consisted of CD4+ T cells from peripheral blood mononuclear cells, taken in the third trimester of pregnancy. The CDR3 coding sequence is TGTGCCAGCAGCTCGGGACAGCCGAACACTGAAGCTTTCTTT. Protein: CASSSGQPNTEAFF.